Described below is a single TCR beta chain sequence and its context. The antigen is unknown. This CDR3 contains 16 residues. The ends lost 4 bases at V and 3 bases at J; junction bases unmatched: 3. From germline, CDR1 is LNHDA and CDR2 SQIVND (reference sequence). The data stem from a study of OX40 agonist ivuxolimab in advanced cancers. Drawing of blood for sampling happened at baseline, at cycle 4 day 1, and at cycle 7 day 1. Here immunoSEQ multiplex PCR was the method, and the copy in TCRdb shows in-frame clones only, minus some. This sample has around 45,000 clones, with approximately 83% found just once. General study findings and limits: At 0.1 to 3.0 mg/kg and by week 6, CD4+ and CD8+ T cells in the blood had expanded clonally.

V gene TRBV19 combines with J gene TRBJ2-2, with 12 bases aligning to TRBD2. The receptor's source is an adult with an advanced solid tumor such as melanoma, head and neck, liver or kidney cancer. The sequencing here drew on CD4+ or CD8+ T cells sorted from blood, taken in a trial of the OX40 agonist ivuxolimab. CDR3 sequence: CASSTLAGGDTGELFF. As DNA, the CDR3 is TGTGCCAGTAGTACTCTAGCGGGAGGGGACACCGGGGAGCTGTTTTTT.